This TCR beta chain was captured in a study of T cells after yellow fever vaccination. The wider study: SMART-Seq v4 Ultra Low Input served to prepare low-cell-number fractions. Study conclusions and caveats: Contaminants from the bulk population, in the form of abundant clonotypes, could be found in FACS-sorted repertoires. Once the booster was given, most primary-vaccination clones reappeared, at more than 95% for CD4 and more than 85% for CD8.

Trimming took 7 bases from V and 2 from J; bases not matched to a gene: 4. CDR3 size: 15 residues. Germline CDR1 reads LNHDA; CDR2 reads SQIVND (reference sequence). For this clonotype: Its matching antigen is unknown.

TCRdb passed the 5' RACE reads through MiXCR, listing each CDR3 protein once. The table lists 200,000 to 300,000 distinct CDR3 sequences, less than 7.5% of them singletons. V usage is TRBV19 and J usage is TRBJ1-6; 8 bases line up with TRBD1. The source material was CD4+ T cells sorted from PBMCs, sampled on the day of the yellow fever booster vaccination. The source of this sequence is a man aged 30-40 years who received the YFV17D yellow fever vaccine. In DNA form, the CDR3 reads TGTGCCAGTAATCTACAGGGGGCCTATAATTCACCCCTCCACTTT. This translates into CASNLQGAYNSPLHF.